This entry is about one T cell receptor (beta chain). The target antigen is unknown. This sample is drawn from a study of cytomegalovirus exposure and HLA in healthy donors. Background on the study: For the roughly 370 genotyped donors, about 81% fell within the Caucasian-associated ancestry cluster. General study points: Sequencing probably produced one cluster of sequence variants that were highly shared. The authors later found most CMV-associated TCR beta chains appeared HLA-restricted.

PCR employed 60 Vbeta and 13 Jbeta primers. Sequencing was performed with immunoSEQ multiplex PCR; in TCRdb, only in-frame clones are kept and a portion is missing. The sample lists fewer than 250,000 clones; 76% were seen once. CDR1 SGHRS and CDR2 YFSETQ come from the germline V gene. This CDR3 has 14 residues. The V and J ends lost 2 bases and 7 bases, in that order; junction bases with no gene match: 3. This clonotype was sampled from a man between 18 and 29 years old in good health and CMV-seronegative. The J gene is TRBJ2-2, the V gene TRBV5-1; TRBD2 matches at 9 bases. The specimen was PBMCs. CDR3 sequence reads: CASSFGTSHGELFF. CDR3 sequence (DNA): TGCGCCAGCAGCTTTGGGACTAGCCACGGGGAGCTGTTTTTT.